These 15 T cell receptor beta chains were all obtained from the same sample, sequenced in a study of blood T cell repertoires in COVID-19 (dated by TCRdb to about 2020). Library prep was done by the immunoSEQ multiplex PCR assay. The table was pulled from immuneACCESS by TCRdb, which kept in-frame rearrangements only. Such tables lose some clones; where checked, under half of the loss comes from unresolved V genes, and the rest has no known cause. In this sample the table shows 200,000 to 250,000 clones, 81% of which occur a single time. 8% to 9% of the sample goes to the ten largest clones. Sample: PBMCs or T cells enriched from blood (not recorded which). These receptors all come from a woman aged 45-59 years with acute COVID-19.

The gene calls are TRBV9 and TRBJ2-3; D not resolved. Looked up from germline, CDR1 is SGDLS and CDR2 is YYNGEE. This CDR3 spans 12 amino acids. V was shortened by 4 bases and J by 2 bases, with 5 bases between the two germline ends. The CDR3 DNA reads as TGTGCCAGCAGCCCCGTCACAGATACGCAGTATTTT. It codes for CASSPVTDTQYF. The complete variable domain, with remaining parts taken from reference TRBV9 and TRBJ2-3, reads DSGVTQTPKHLITATGQRVTLRCSPRSGDLSVYWYQQSLDQGLQFLIQYYNGEERAKGNILERFSAQQFPDLHSELNLSSLELGDSALYFCASSPVTDTQYFGPGTRLTVL.

This clone appeared a few times. The chain is built from TRBV4-2 and TRBJ2-5, with D perhaps matching TRBD2 (5 bases). Trimming shortened V by 4 bases and J by 1 base, and 10 bases separated the two germline ends. This CDR3 contains 14 residues. Germline-derived CDR1 and CDR2 are LGHNA and YNFKEQ. The CDR3 DNA reads TGTGCCAGCAGCCTTAAAGAGGGCCAAGAGACCCAGTACTTC. This gives the protein CASSLKEGQETQYF.

The CDR3 sequence is CATHKGGHTEAFF. As DNA, the CDR3 is TGTGCCACCCATAAGGGGGGGCACACTGAAGCTTTCTTT. The chain recombines TRBV18 with TRBJ1-1; a possible D gene is TRBD1 (6 bases). The CDR3 extends over 13 amino acids. Looked up from germline, CDR1 is KGHSH and CDR2 is LQKENI. V gave up 10 bases and J gave up 3 bases, with 15 bases separating them. Drawing the rest from reference TRBV18 and TRBJ1-1, the complete variable domain is NAGVMQNPRHLVRRRGQEARLRCSPMKGHSHVYWYRQLPEEGLKFMVYLQKENIIDESGMPKERFSAEFPKEGPSILRIQQVVRGDSAAYFCATHKGGHTEAFFGQGTRLTVV.

This clone has only one observation. The chain combines TRBV28 with TRBJ2-4; 8 bases fit TRBD1. Germline V gene sequence: CDR1 MDHEN, CDR2 SYDVKM. CDR3 length equals 15 residues. Losses at the gene ends were 4 bases for V and 0 bases for J; bases not matched to a gene: 2. CDR3 coding DNA: TGTGCCAGCAGTTCGACAGGGGTAGCCAAAAACATTCAGTACTTC. Translating it yields CASSSTGVAKNIQYF.

The gene calls are TRBV30 and TRBJ2-7, with 7 nucleotides matching TRBD2. V dropped 6 bases and J dropped 0; count of bases not matched to a gene: 5. This CDR3 spans 13 amino acids. Germline CDR1 GTSNPN, CDR2 SVGIG (reference sequence). The DNA for the CDR3 is TGTGCCTGTCAGGGAGGGGCCTCCTACGAGCAGTACTTC. Its protein product is CACQGGASYEQYF. Full variable domain (rest looked up from reference TRBV30 and TRBJ2-7): SQTIHQWPATLVQPVGSPLSLECTVEGTSNPNLYWYRQAAGRGLQLLFYSVGIGQISSEVPQNLSASRPQDRQFILSSKKLLLSDSGFYLCACQGGASYEQYFGPGTRLTVT.

The chain employs TRBV11-3 and TRBJ1-3; D is perhaps TRBD1 (6 bases). Germline CDR1 reads SGHNT; CDR2 reads YENEEA. Trimming shortened V by 5 bases and J by 0 bases, and 14 bases separated the two germline ends. The CDR3 is 16 amino acids. CDR3 protein: CASSGQDSSSGNTIYF. In nucleotides, the CDR3 is TGTGCCAGCAGCGGGCAGGACAGCAGCTCTGGAAACACCATATATTTT.

This clone was seen a handful of times. The chain combines TRBV6-6 with TRBJ1-2; unclear D gene. This CDR3 is built from 12 residues. V was trimmed by 0 bases and J by 9 bases, leaving 8 bases between them. Germline V gene data show CDR1 as MNHNY and CDR2 as SVGAGI (reference sequence). The CDR3 sequence: CASSYSGDRYTF. Here the CDR3 DNA reads TGTGCCAGCAGTTACTCCGGGGATCGCTACACCTTC.

This rearrangement joins TRBV6-4 to TRBJ1-1, with 7 bases matching TRBD1. V lost 6 bases, J lost 1 base, and 5 bases stayed unmatched. Germline CDR1 reads MRHNA; CDR2 reads SNTAGT. CDR3 length equals 14 residues. The CDR3 here is CASRAGTENTEAFF. The CDR3 DNA sequence: TGTGCCAGCAGAGCCGGGACAGAGAACACTGAAGCTTTCTTT.

This chain joins TRBV21-1 and TRBJ2-2; the table gives TRBD2 as D, unverified against the DNA. TRBV21-1 is designated a pseudogene. The CDR3 extends over 16 amino acids. The CDR3 region is CASSPYVRTPTGELFF. The DNA for the CDR3 is TGTGCCAGCAGCCCATACGTCAGGACTCCCACCGGGGAGCTGTTTTTT.

The chain links TRBV12-5 to TRBJ2-1, with 10 bases identical to TRBD2. This CDR3 has 16 residues. With 4 bases clipped from V and 5 bases from J, the junction kept 8 bases outside the gene matches. Germline V gene lookup returns CDR1 LGHNT and CDR2 FRNRAP. The CDR3 is CASGSSLTSGNNEQFF. The CDR3 region has the DNA TGTGCTAGTGGTTCATCGTTAACTAGCGGGAACAATGAGCAGTTCTTC.

This sequence joins TRBV11-2 and TRBJ1-5; possible D gene TRBD1, 6 bases. The germline V gene has CDR1 SGHAT and CDR2 FQNNGV. The ends were cut back, 1 base at V and 1 base at J, with 8 bases in the middle. The CDR3 runs 15 residues. CDR3 DNA: TGTGCCAGCAGCTTAGCACAGGGAAGCAATCAGCCCCAGCATTTT. Translation gives CASSLAQGSNQPQHF.

J is TRBJ2-1 and V is TRBV18, with a tentative D call TRBD1 (6 bases). Germline loops: CDR1 KGHSH, CDR2 LQKENI. V lost 4 bases and J 2 bases, leaving 15 bases between the germline ends. This CDR3 has 16 amino acids. The CDR3 here is CASSHKQGNPYNEQFF. DNA of the CDR3: TGTGCCAGCTCACATAAACAGGGAAACCCCTACAATGAGCAGTTCTTC.

V is TRBV7-9 and J is TRBJ1-3; D gene ambiguous. V lost 1 base to trimming and J lost 7 bases, with 11 bases between them. The germline CDR1 and CDR2 sequences are SEHNR and FQNEAQ (reference sequence). The CDR3 sequence is 14 residues long. CDR3 in DNA: TGTGCCAGCAGCTTAGTTAACTGGAGGAACACCATATATTTT. Amino acid sequence: CASSLVNWRNTIYF.

This chain uses TRBV19 with TRBJ1-2, with D possibly being TRBD1 (5 bases). V lost 1 base and J lost 4, with 16 bases in between. The CDR3 loop spans 16 amino acids. Germline lookup yields CDR1 LNHDA and CDR2 SQIVND (reference sequence). CDR3 loop: CASSIGRSRDGYGYTF. CDR3 nucleotides: TGTGCCAGTAGTATAGGGCGAAGCAGGGATGGCTATGGCTACACCTTC.

The gene calls are TRBV28 and TRBJ2-3, with D maybe TRBD2 (6 bases). This CDR3 has 15 amino acids. CDR1 is MDHEN and CDR2 is SYDVKM in the germline V gene. The V and J ends lost 1 base and 2 bases respectively, with 10 bases between them. The CDR3 DNA follows: TGTGCCAGCAGTTTATCGGGGAGGAACACAGATACGCAGTATTTT. As protein: CASSLSGRNTDTQYF.